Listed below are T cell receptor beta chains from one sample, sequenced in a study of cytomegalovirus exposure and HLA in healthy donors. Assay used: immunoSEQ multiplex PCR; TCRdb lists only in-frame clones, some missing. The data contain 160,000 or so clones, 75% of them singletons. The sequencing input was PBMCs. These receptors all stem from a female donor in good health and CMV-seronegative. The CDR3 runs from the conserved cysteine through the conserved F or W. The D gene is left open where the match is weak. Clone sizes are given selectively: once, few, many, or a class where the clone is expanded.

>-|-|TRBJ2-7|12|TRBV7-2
CASSLYLNEQYF
TGTGCCAGCAGTCTCTACCTTAACGAGCAGTACTTC
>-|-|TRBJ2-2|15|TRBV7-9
CSSSPPYGGVRELFF
TGTTCCAGCAGCCCCCCGTACGGGGGAGTCAGGGAGCTGTTTTTT
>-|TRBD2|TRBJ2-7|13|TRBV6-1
CASSSSGPGEQYF
TGTGCCAGCAGTTCTAGCGGGCCGGGGGAGCAGTACTTC
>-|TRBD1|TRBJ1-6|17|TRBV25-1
CASSEYRWDRSNSPLHF
TGTGCCAGCAGTGAATACCGGTGGGACAGGAGTAATTCACCCCTCCACTTT
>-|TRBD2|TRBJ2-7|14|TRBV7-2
CASRGGLATYEQYF
TGTGCCAGCAGGGGTGGACTAGCTACATACGAGCAGTACTTC
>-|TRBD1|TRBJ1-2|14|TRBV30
CAWSRTGGSYGYTF
TGTGCCTGGAGTAGGACAGGGGGAAGTTATGGCTACACCTTC
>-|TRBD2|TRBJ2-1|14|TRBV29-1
CSVPTSGSYNEQFF
TGCAGCGTTCCCACTAGCGGGTCCTACAATGAGCAGTTCTTC
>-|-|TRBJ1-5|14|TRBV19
CASSVYRGNQPQHF
TGTGCCAGTAGTGTTTACAGGGGCAATCAGCCCCAGCATTTT
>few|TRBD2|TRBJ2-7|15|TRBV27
CASGSPLAGVYEQYF
TGTGCCAGCGGGAGCCCTTTAGCGGGAGTCTACGAGCAGTACTTC
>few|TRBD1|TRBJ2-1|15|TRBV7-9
CASSLDGQGWNEQFF
TGTGCCAGCAGCTTAGATGGACAGGGGTGGAATGAGCAGTTCTTC
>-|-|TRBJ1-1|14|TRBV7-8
CASSLSDPSTEAFF
TGTGCCAGCAGCTTATCCGACCCTAGCACTGAAGCTTTCTTT
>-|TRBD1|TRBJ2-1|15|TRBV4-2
CASSPAGGSYNEQFF
TGTGCCAGCAGCCCCGCAGGGGGATCCTACAATGAGCAGTTCTTC
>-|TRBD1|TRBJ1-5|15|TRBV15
CATSRDAGGHQPQHF
TGTGCCACCAGCAGAGATGCAGGGGGTCATCAGCCCCAGCATTTT
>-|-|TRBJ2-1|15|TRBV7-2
CASSRDGGSGNEQFF
TGTGCCAGCAGCCGGGATGGGGGGAGTGGGAATGAGCAGTTCTTC
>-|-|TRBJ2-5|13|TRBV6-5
CASSGDYQETQYF
TGTGCCAGCAGTGGGGACTACCAAGAGACCCAGTACTTC
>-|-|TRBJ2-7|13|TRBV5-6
CASSSGPPYEQYF
TGTGCCAGCAGCTCAGGGCCCCCCTACGAGCAGTACTTC
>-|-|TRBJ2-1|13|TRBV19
CASSIVPGNEQFF
TGTGCCAGTAGTATAGTTCCGGGCAATGAGCAGTTCTTC
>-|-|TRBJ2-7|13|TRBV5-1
CASSPDSSYEQYF
TGCGCCAGCAGCCCTGACAGCTCCTACGAGCAGTACTTC
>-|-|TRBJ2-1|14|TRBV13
CASSWRGAYNEQFF
TGTGCCAGCAGCTGGCGGGGCGCCTACAATGAGCAGTTCTTC
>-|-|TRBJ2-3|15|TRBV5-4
CASSLALLRTDTQYF
TGTGCCAGCAGCTTGGCCCTACTCCGCACAGATACGCAGTATTTT
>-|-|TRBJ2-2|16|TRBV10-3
CAISEEGYVNTGELFF
TGTGCCATCAGTGAGGAGGGTTATGTGAACACCGGGGAGCTGTTTTTT
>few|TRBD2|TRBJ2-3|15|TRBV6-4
CASSAGLVGADTQYF
TGTGCCAGCAGCGCGGGACTAGTAGGGGCAGATACGCAGTATTTT
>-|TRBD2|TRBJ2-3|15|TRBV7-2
CASSLVAGPTDTQYF
TGTGCCAGCAGCTTAGTAGCGGGGCCCACAGATACGCAGTATTTT
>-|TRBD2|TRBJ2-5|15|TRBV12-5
CARLVLARYRETQYF
TGTGCTAGGCTCGTACTAGCGCGATACAGAGAGACCCAGTACTTC
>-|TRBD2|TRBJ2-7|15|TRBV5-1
CASSLGASGSNEQYF
TGCGCCAGCAGCTTGGGGGCTAGCGGGAGTAATGAGCAGTACTTC
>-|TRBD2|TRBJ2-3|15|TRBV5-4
CASSLEGLAGVTQYF
TGTGCCAGCAGCTTGGAAGGACTAGCGGGAGTCACGCAGTATTTT
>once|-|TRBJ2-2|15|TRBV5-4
CASSLVAGNTGELFF
TGTGCCAGCAGCTTGGTGGCGGGGAACACCGGGGAGCTGTTTTTT
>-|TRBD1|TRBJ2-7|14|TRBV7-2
CASSLWDRDYEQYF
TGTGCCAGCAGCTTGTGGGACAGGGACTACGAGCAGTACTTC
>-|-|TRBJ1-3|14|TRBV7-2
CASSPSLSGNTIYF
TGTGCCAGCAGCCCTTCCTTATCTGGAAACACCATATATTTT
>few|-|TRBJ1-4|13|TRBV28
CASLHRLDRKLFF
TGTGCCAGCTTACACAGGTTGGACCGAAAACTGTTTTTT
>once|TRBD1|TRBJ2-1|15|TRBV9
CASSPRTGVYNEQFF
TGTGCCAGCAGCCCACGGACAGGGGTTTACAATGAGCAGTTCTTC
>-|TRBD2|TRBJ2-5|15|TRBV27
CASRGRGLAGETQYF
TGTGCCAGCAGGGGGCGCGGACTAGCGGGAGAGACCCAGTACTTC
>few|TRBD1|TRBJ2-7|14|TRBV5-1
CASSSGTGVNEQYF
TGCGCCAGCAGCTCAGGGACAGGGGTCAACGAGCAGTACTTC
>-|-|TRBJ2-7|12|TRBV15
CATSSSVGEQYF
TGTGCCACCAGCAGTAGTGTTGGCGAGCAGTACTTC
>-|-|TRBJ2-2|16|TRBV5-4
CASRIGGPGDTGELFF
TGTGCCAGCAGGATAGGAGGGCCGGGGGACACCGGGGAGCTGTTTTTT
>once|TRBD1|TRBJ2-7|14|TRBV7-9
CASSYRTGVGEQYF
TGTGCCAGCAGCTACCGGACAGGGGTCGGCGAGCAGTACTTC
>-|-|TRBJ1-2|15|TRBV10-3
CAISDTGRTYYGYTF
TGTGCCATCAGTGACACTGGACGGACTTACTATGGCTACACCTTC
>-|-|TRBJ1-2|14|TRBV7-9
CASSLDPGRNGYTF
TGTGCCAGCAGCTTAGACCCAGGGCGGAATGGCTACACCTTC
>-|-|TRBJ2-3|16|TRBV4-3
CASSQEGGGLTDTQYF
TGCGCCAGCAGCCAAGAGGGAGGGGGGCTCACAGATACGCAGTATTTT
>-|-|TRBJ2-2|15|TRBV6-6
CASRPETRNTGELFF
TGTGCCAGCAGGCCCGAGACTAGGAACACCGGGGAGCTGTTTTTT
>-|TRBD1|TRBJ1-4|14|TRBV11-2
CASSKDRGNEKLFF
TGTGCCAGCAGCAAGGACAGGGGGAATGAAAAACTGTTTTTT
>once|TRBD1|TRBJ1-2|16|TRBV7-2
CASSLIRTGKSGGYTF
TGTGCCAGCAGCTTGATCCGGACAGGAAAGTCTGGGGGCTACACCTTC
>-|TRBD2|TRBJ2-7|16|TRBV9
CASSVAVGGKKDEQYF
TGTGCCAGCAGCGTAGCTGTGGGGGGGAAAAAGGACGAGCAGTACTTC
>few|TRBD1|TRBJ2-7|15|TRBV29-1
CSVGVRRDRGSEQYF
TGCAGCGTTGGGGTTCGCCGGGACAGGGGCTCCGAGCAGTACTTC
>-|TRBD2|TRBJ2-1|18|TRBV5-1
CASSFGLGREGSYNEQFF
TGCGCCAGCAGCTTCGGGTTAGGGCGGGAGGGGTCCTACAATGAGCAGTTCTTC
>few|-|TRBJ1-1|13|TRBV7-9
CASSWPGGTEAFF
TGTGCCAGCAGCTGGCCAGGAGGAACTGAAGCTTTCTTT
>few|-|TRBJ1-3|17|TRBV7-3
CASSLNPRGYSGNTIYF
TGTGCCAGCAGCTTAAACCCTCGGGGGTACTCTGGAAACACCATATATTTT
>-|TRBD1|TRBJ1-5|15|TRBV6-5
CASSQTGGSNQPQHF
TGTGCCAGCAGCCAAACAGGGGGGAGCAATCAGCCCCAGCATTTT
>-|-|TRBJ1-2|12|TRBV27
CASRGTNRGYTF
TGTGCCAGCAGGGGGACAAACCGTGGCTACACCTTC
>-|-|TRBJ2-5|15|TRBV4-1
CASSTRQTDQETQYF
TGCGCCAGCAGCACCAGACAGACAGACCAAGAGACCCAGTACTTC
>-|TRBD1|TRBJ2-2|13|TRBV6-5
CASSRQGTGELFF
TGTGCCAGCAGCCGACAGGGCACCGGGGAGCTGTTTTTT
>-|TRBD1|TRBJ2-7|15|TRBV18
CASSPPPGTGNEQYF
TGTGCCAGCTCACCACCCCCAGGGACAGGGAACGAGCAGTACTTC
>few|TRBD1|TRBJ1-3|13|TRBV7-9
CASRRQGGNTIYF
TGTGCCAGCAGACGACAGGGTGGAAACACCATATATTTT
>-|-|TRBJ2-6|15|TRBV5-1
CASSPQGPGANVLTF
TGCGCCAGCAGCCCCCAGGGCCCTGGGGCCAACGTCCTGACTTTC
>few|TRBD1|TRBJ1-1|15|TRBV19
CASSMRGPRDTEAFF
TGTGCCAGTAGTATGAGGGGGCCAAGGGACACTGAAGCTTTCTTT
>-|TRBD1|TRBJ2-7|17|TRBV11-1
CASSPYSGTGTPYEQYF
TGTGCCAGCAGCCCGTATTCCGGGACAGGGACCCCCTACGAGCAGTACTTC
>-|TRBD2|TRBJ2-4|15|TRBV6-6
CASSQLRTGGDIQYF
TGTGCCAGCAGCCAACTCAGGACGGGGGGGGACATTCAGTACTTC
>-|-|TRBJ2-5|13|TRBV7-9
CASSLLGGETQYF
TGTGCCAGCAGCTTACTCGGGGGAGAGACCCAGTACTTC
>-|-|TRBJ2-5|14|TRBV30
CAWSVGMNSKTQYF
TGTGCCTGGAGTGTGGGCATGAACTCAAAGACCCAGTACTTC
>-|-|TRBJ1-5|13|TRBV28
CATGRRVNQPQHF
TGTGCCACGGGCCGGAGGGTTAATCAGCCCCAGCATTTT